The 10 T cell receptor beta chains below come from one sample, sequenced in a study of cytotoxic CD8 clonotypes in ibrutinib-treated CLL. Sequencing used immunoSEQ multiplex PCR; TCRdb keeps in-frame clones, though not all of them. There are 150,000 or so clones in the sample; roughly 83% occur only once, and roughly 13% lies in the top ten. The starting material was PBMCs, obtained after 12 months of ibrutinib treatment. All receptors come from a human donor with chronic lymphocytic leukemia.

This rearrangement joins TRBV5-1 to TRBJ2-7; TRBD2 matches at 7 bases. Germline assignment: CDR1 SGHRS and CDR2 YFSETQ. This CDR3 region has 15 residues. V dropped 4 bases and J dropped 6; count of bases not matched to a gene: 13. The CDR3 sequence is CASSPGLAEILEQYF. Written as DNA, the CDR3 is TGCGCCAGCAGCCCCGGGCTAGCGGAAATTCTCGAGCAGTACTTC. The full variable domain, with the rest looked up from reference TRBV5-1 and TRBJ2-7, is KAGVTQTPRYLIKTRGQQVTLSCSPISGHRSVSWYQQTPGQGLQFLFEYFSETQRNKGNFPGRFSGRQFSNSRSEMNVSTLELGDSALYLCASSPGLAEILEQYFGPGTRLTVT.

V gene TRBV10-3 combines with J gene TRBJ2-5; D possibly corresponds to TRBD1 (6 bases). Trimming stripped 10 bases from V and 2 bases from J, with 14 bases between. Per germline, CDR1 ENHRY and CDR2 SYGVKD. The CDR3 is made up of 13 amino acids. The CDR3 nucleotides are TGTGCCACCCAACAGGGTCTACAAGAGACCCAGTACTTC. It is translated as CATQQGLQETQYF.

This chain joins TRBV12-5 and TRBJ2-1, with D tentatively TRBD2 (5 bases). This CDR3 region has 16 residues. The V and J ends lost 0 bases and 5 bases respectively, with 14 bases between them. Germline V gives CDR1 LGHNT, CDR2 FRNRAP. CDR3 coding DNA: TGTGCTAGTGGTTTGGTATTTAGTAGGGAGAACAATGAGCAGTTCTTC. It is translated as CASGLVFSRENNEQFF.

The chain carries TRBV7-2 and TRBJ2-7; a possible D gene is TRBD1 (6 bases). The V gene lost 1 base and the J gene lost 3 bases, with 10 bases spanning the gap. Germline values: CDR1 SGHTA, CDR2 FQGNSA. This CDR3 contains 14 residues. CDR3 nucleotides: TGTGCCAGCAGCTTAGTACAGGGTGGCTACGAGCAGTACTTC. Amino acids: CASSLVQGGYEQYF.

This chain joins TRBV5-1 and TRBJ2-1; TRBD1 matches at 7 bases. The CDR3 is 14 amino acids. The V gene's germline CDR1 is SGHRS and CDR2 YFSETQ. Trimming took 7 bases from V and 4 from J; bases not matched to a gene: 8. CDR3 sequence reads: CASGSTGLYNEQFF. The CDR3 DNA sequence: TGCGCCAGCGGATCGACAGGGTTATACAATGAGCAGTTCTTC.

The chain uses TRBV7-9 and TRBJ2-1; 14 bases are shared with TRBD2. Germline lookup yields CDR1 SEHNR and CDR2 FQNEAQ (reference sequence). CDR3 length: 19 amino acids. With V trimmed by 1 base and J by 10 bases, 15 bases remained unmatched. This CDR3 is CASSLDGVTGTSGRREQFF. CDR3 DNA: TGTGCCAGCAGCTTAGACGGGGTCACCGGGACTAGCGGGAGACGGGAGCAGTTCTTC.

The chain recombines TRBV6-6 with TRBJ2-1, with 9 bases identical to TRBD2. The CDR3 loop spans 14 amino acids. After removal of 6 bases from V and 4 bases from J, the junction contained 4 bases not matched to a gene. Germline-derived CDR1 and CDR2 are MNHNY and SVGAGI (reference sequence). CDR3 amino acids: CASSLSGSYNEQFF. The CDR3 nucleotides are TGTGCCAGCAGCCTTAGCGGGAGTTACAATGAGCAGTTCTTC.

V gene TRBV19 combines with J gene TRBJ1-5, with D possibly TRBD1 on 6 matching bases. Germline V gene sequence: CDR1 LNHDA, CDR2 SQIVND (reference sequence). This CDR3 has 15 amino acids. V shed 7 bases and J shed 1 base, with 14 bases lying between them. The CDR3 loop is CASKGGGWSNQPQHF. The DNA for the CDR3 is TGTGCCAGTAAGGGGGGCGGGTGGAGCAATCAGCCCCAGCATTTT. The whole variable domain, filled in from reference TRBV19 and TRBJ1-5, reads DGGITQSPKYLFRKEGQNVTLSCEQNLNHDAMYWYRQDPGQGLRLIYYSQIVNDFQKGDIAEGYSVSREKKESFPLTVTSAQKNPTAFYLCASKGGGWSNQPQHFGDGTRLSIL.

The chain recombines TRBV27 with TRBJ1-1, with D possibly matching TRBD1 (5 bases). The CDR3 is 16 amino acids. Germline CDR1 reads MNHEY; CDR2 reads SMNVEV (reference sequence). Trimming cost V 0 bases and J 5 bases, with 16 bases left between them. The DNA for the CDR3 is TGTGCCAGCAGTTTATCGGCAGGGAAAGTTGGTACTGAAGCTTTCTTT. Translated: CASSLSAGKVGTEAFF.

CDR3 nucleotides: TGTGCCAGCAGCCGGGGGGCCCCCTGGGAGCAGTACTTC. It codes for CASSRGAPWEQYF. The J gene is TRBJ2-7, the V gene TRBV4-2; tentatively, D is TRBD1 or TRBD2 (6 bases each). The ends were cut back, 4 bases at V and 7 bases at J, with 14 bases in the middle. The CDR3 is 13 residues long. Germline V gene data show CDR1 as LGHNA and CDR2 as YNFKEQ.